The 5 T cell receptor beta chains in this list originate from one sample, sequenced in a study of blood T cells in healthy people across ages. The authors ran a second PCR of about 7 to 12 cycles using a sample-barcoded 5' primer and a J-beta primer mix. From the 5' RACE reads, TCRdb called clonotypes with MiXCR, one entry per CDR3 protein. The table includes about 320,000 distinct CDR3 sequences, roughly a quarter detected once. What was sequenced was blood. These receptor sequences come from a woman in her seventies in good health.

This clonotype has only a few counts. This chain uses TRBV7-2 with TRBJ1-6; no definite D call. This CDR3 has 13 residues. Trimming cost V 1 base and J 10 bases, with 8 bases left between them. The germline V gene has CDR1 SGHTA and CDR2 FQGNSA. The CDR3 DNA reads TGTGCCAGCAGCTTAGGAGGGAGGTCACCCCTCCACTTT. Its translation is CASSLGGRSPLHF.

This clonotype was detected a few times. The chain uses TRBV20-1 and TRBJ2-5; TRBD2 matches at 11 bases. Trimming at V came to 6 bases and at J to 4 bases, leaving 7 bases not matched to a gene. CDR3 length equals 14 residues. CDR1 is DFQATT and CDR2 is SNEGSKA in the germline V gene (reference sequence). The CDR3 protein is CSATTSGIGETQYF. CDR3 sequence (DNA): TGCAGTGCGACGACTAGCGGGATTGGAGAGACCCAGTACTTC.

This chain joins TRBV7-3 and TRBJ2-5; TRBD2 might be the D (5 bases). Germline CDR1 SGHTA, CDR2 FQGTGA. V was trimmed by 5 bases and J by 4 bases, leaving 11 bases between them. The CDR3 has 13 amino acids. CDR3 sequence reads: CASSVLGGETQYF. CDR3 bases: TGTGCCAGCAGCGTATTAGGAGGAGAGACCCAGTACTTC.

This clonotype came up a few times. Sequence at one end of the junction differs from germline and may be a read error. V and J are TRBV27 and TRBJ2-5; 13 nucleotides align to TRBD2. The germline gives CDR1 MNHEY, CDR2 SMNVEV (reference sequence). CDR3 length: 14 residues. CDR3 residues: CASSQLLAGGPGFF. CDR3 in DNA: TGTGCCAGCAGTCAATTACTAGCGGGAGGGCCGGGGTTCTTC.

The chain links TRBV14 to TRBJ2-1; D is unresolved. The germline V gene encodes CDR1 SGHDN and CDR2 FVKESK. The CDR3 spans 13 residues. Trimming took off 0 bases at V and 10 bases at J, with 10 bases between the two ends. The CDR3 sequence: CASSQDRFGEQFF. DNA of the CDR3: TGTGCCAGCAGCCAAGATAGGTTTGGGGAGCAGTTCTTC.